This T cell receptor beta chain was sequenced in a study of OX40 agonist ivuxolimab in advanced cancers. Produced via immunoSEQ multiplex PCR; TCRdb's table is partial and in-frame only. The data show 49,000 or so clones, roughly 90% seen once. V lost 3 bases, J lost 0 bases, and 9 bases lay in between. CDR3 length: 14 residues. In germline, CDR1 is SGDLS, CDR2 YYNGEE. This TCR derives from an adult with an advanced solid tumor such as melanoma, head and neck, liver or kidney cancer. This chain connects TRBV9 to TRBJ1-1, with D possibly matching TRBD1 (6 bases). Material: CD4+ or CD8+ T cells sorted from blood, obtained in a trial of the OX40 agonist ivuxolimab. The CDR3 DNA sequence: TGTGCCAGCAGCGCCCGACAGGTGAACACTGAAGCTTTCTTT. This translates into CASSARQVNTEAFF.